This T cell receptor (beta chain) was recovered during a study of CD8 T cells in Susac syndrome. For the study at large: Treatment status at blood draw for the Susac syndrome patients was therapy-naive, corticosteroids, or intravenous immunoglobulin alone.

The TEMRA cells underwent FACS enrichment, while the CD8+ and CD4+ T cells underwent negative isolation. Germline V gives CDR1 DFQATT, CDR2 SNEGSKA (reference sequence). Trimming removed 0 bases at V and 0 bases at J, with 5 bases between. This CDR3 region has 13 residues. Random hexamers served to reverse transcribe roughly 0.45 to 1 ug RNA. TCRdb reprocessed the immunoSEQ multiplex PCR reads with MiXCR, giving one entry per CDR3 protein. The sample holds some 200,000 distinct CDR3 sequences; nearly 97% are singletons and the top ten take 0.075% to 0.1%. A single count supports this clonotype. The TCR was taken from a human donor with Susac syndrome. The chain joins TRBV20-1 to TRBJ1-1; D remains unclear. Source material: CD4+ T cells from PBMCs. Written as DNA, the CDR3 is TGCAGTGCTAGAGATTTATTGAACACTGAAGCTTTCTTT. Translated, it gives CSARDLLNTEAFF.